The 32 T cell receptor beta chains below were found in one sample sequenced in a study of OX40 agonist ivuxolimab in advanced cancers. This table comes from immunoSEQ multiplex PCR, and its TCRdb copy is limited to in-frame clones, with some not included. This sample has about 83,000 clones; approximately 90% occur once, and the top ten carry 0.65% to 0.8%. The specimen comprised CD4+ or CD8+ T cells sorted from blood, sampled in a trial of the OX40 agonist ivuxolimab. These receptors all come from an adult with an advanced solid tumor such as melanoma, head and neck, liver or kidney cancer.

The chain carries TRBV2 and TRBJ2-1, with 8 bases aligning to TRBD2. The ends lost 4 bases at V and 5 bases at J; junction bases unmatched: 4. CDR3 length: 14 residues. In germline, CDR1 is SNHLY, CDR2 FYNNEI. The CDR3 spells CASSVRGEHNEQFF. The DNA of the CDR3 is TGTGCCAGCAGTGTGCGGGGGGAACACAATGAGCAGTTCTTC.

This clone was picked up a small number of times. This rearrangement joins TRBV19 to TRBJ2-5; 7 bases line up with TRBD2. Unmatched junction bases numbered 8, after V lost 5 bases and J lost 2 bases. CDR3 length equals 15 residues. CDR1 and CDR2 (germline): LNHDA, SQIVND (reference sequence). The CDR3 protein is CASSYIGEGQETQYF. In DNA form, the CDR3 reads TGTGCCAGTAGTTATATCGGGGAGGGACAAGAGACCCAGTACTTC. The whole variable domain, filled in from reference TRBV19 and TRBJ2-5, reads DGGITQSPKYLFRKEGQNVTLSCEQNLNHDAMYWYRQDPGQGLRLIYYSQIVNDFQKGDIAEGYSVSREKKESFPLTVTSAQKNPTAFYLCASSYIGEGQETQYFGPGTRLLVL.

This clone turned up a few times. The chain recombines TRBV7-9 with TRBJ2-7; 8 bases line up with TRBD1. Germline V gene data show CDR1 as SEHNR and CDR2 as FQNEAQ (reference sequence). The CDR3 consists of 14 residues. Losses at the gene ends were 4 bases for V and 6 bases for J; bases not matched to a gene: 8. The CDR3 is CASSSGGWVIEQYF. CDR3 DNA sequence: TGTGCCAGCAGCTCAGGGGGCTGGGTGATCGAGCAGTACTTC. The complete variable domain, with remaining parts taken from reference TRBV7-9 and TRBJ2-7, reads DTGVSQNPRHKITKRGQNVTFRCDPISEHNRLYWYRQTLGQGPEFLTYFQNEAQLEKSRLLSDRFSAERPKGSFSTLEIQRTEQGDSAMYLCASSSGGWVIEQYFGPGTRLTVT.

In this sample, this clone turned up once. The chain uses TRBV6-6 and TRBJ1-3; 9 nucleotides line up with TRBD1. The CDR3 runs to 16 residues. Trimming at V came to 7 bases and at J to 0 bases, leaving 7 bases not matched to a gene. The germline V gene has CDR1 MNHNY and CDR2 SVGAGI (reference sequence). CDR3 sequence: CASTPTGGFSGNTIYF. DNA for the CDR3: TGTGCCAGCACCCCGACAGGGGGGTTCTCTGGAAACACCATATATTTT.

The genes are TRBV4-3 and TRBJ1-1, with D uncertain. V was trimmed by 0 bases and J by 5 bases, leaving 10 bases between them. The germline V gene encodes CDR1 LGHNA and CDR2 YSLEER. CDR3 size: 14 residues. The CDR3 protein is CASSQEGRRTEAFF. The CDR3 nucleotides read TGCGCCAGCAGCCAAGAGGGTCGTCGGACTGAAGCTTTCTTT.

This chain links TRBV11-3 with TRBJ1-3, with 7 bases that match TRBD1. This CDR3 comprises 14 residues. Germline loops: CDR1 SGHNT, CDR2 YENEEA. Trimming removed 4 bases from V and 3 bases from J; junction bases left unmatched: 3. CDR3 coding DNA: TGTGCCAGCAGCTCCCGGACAGGTGGAAACACCATATATTTT. Translation: CASSSRTGGNTIYF.

The gene calls are TRBV7-2 and TRBJ1-1; 8 nucleotides align to TRBD1. From germline, CDR1 is SGHTA and CDR2 FQGNSA. J gave up 5 bases and V 5 bases, and 7 bases lay outside the gene matches. The CDR3 runs to 14 residues. This CDR3 is CASSLTGGRTEAFF. CDR3 nucleotide sequence: TGTGCCAGCAGCCTCACAGGGGGGAGGACTGAAGCTTTCTTT.

V gene TRBV6-1 combines with J gene TRBJ2-7; 9 bases agree with TRBD1. Germline loops: CDR1 MNHNS, CDR2 SASEGT. This CDR3 has 14 amino acids. V was pared by 0 bases and J by 6 bases, with 3 bases of the junction left unmatched. CDR3 DNA: TGTGCCAGCAGTGAAGCACGGGACAGGGCCGAGCAGTACTTC. As protein: CASSEARDRAEQYF.

V gene TRBV5-8 combines with J gene TRBJ2-1, with D uncertain. Germline values: CDR1 SGHTS, CDR2 YDEGEE. This CDR3 has 13 residues. V was cut by 4 bases and J by 9 bases, with 14 bases left in between. CDR3 nucleotide sequence: TGTGCCAGCAGCGTCGGTCGCTGGACTGAGCAGTTCTTC. Translated: CASSVGRWTEQFF.

This clone came up once. The chain joins TRBV6-5 to TRBJ1-5, with 7 nucleotides matching TRBD1. The CDR3 is made up of 14 amino acids. With 2 bases clipped from V and 3 bases from J, the junction kept 1 base outside the gene matches. Germline V gene data show CDR1 as MNHEY and CDR2 as SVGAGI. CDR3 nucleotides: TGTGCCAGCAGTTACGACAGGGACAATCAGCCCCAGCATTTT. It encodes CASSYDRDNQPQHF.

CDR3 loop: CASTGGVNTEAFF. The CDR3 DNA follows: TGTGCCAGCACAGGTGGGGTGAACACTGAAGCTTTCTTT. The chain combines TRBV7-9 with TRBJ1-1; unclear D gene. Trimming pared 7 bases from V and 0 bases from J, leaving 9 bases between. Germline-derived CDR1 and CDR2 are SEHNR and FQNEAQ (reference sequence). The CDR3 runs to 13 residues.

The gene calls are TRBV29-1 and TRBJ2-7, with 10 bases that match TRBD1. V was pared by 5 bases and J by 5 bases, with 3 bases of the junction left unmatched. The CDR3 contains 12 residues. Germline CDR1 is SQVTM and CDR2 is ANQGSEA. CDR3 region: CSVRQGAHEQYF. The CDR3 DNA is TGCAGCGTTCGACAGGGGGCTCACGAGCAGTACTTC.

The V call is TRBV19, the J call TRBJ2-1, with TRBD2 identical over 16 bases. The germline CDR1 and CDR2 sequences are LNHDA and SQIVND (reference sequence). The length of the CDR3 is 16 residues. J gave up 10 bases and V 10 bases, and 13 bases lay outside the gene matches. The CDR3 bases are TGTGCCAACCGATCCGGGACTAGCGGGGGGGTTAAGGAGCAGTTCTTC. It specifies CANRSGTSGGVKEQFF.

V gene TRBV5-6 combines with J gene TRBJ2-7; possibly TRBD1 for D (6 bases). The CDR3 has 12 residues. Germline lookup yields CDR1 SGHDT and CDR2 YYEEEE. Trimming took off 7 bases at V and 2 bases at J, with 10 bases between the two ends. The CDR3 nucleotides read TGTGCCAGCCAGGGGAACACCTACGAGCAGTACTTC. This codes for CASQGNTYEQYF. Looking up the rest from reference TRBV5-6 and TRBJ2-7 gives the full variable domain: DAGVTQSPTHLIKTRGQQVTLRCSPKSGHDTVSWYQQALGQGPQFIFQYYEEEERQRGNFPDRFSGHQFPNYSSELNVNALLLGDSALYLCASQGNTYEQYFGPGTRLTVT.

The V call is TRBV27, the J call TRBJ2-2; D remains ambiguous. Germline values: CDR1 MNHEY, CDR2 SMNVEV (reference sequence). This CDR3 has 14 amino acids. V was pared by 8 bases and J by 3 bases, with 13 bases between. The CDR3 sequence: CASGASRDTGELFF. The CDR3 DNA is TGTGCCAGCGGTGCCTCCCGGGACACCGGGGAGCTGTTTTTT.

The gene calls are TRBV15 and TRBJ1-6; D perhaps matches TRBD1 (5 bases). V gave up 0 bases and J gave up 10 bases, with 16 bases separating them. Germline assignment: CDR1 LNHNV and CDR2 YYDKDF (reference sequence). This CDR3 has 16 amino acids. DNA of the CDR3: TGTGCCACCAGCAGAGACCGGGGCAGGAGGGGATCACCCCTCCACTTT. Translated, it gives CATSRDRGRRGSPLHF. Variable domain in full (rest from reference TRBV15 and TRBJ1-6): DAMVIQNPRYQVTQFGKPVTLSCSQTLNHNVMYWYQQKSSQAPKLLFHYYDKDFNNEADTPDNFQSRRPNTSFCFLDIRSPGLGDTAMYLCATSRDRGRRGSPLHFGNGTRLTVT.

J is TRBJ1-1 and V is TRBV2, with TRBD1 matching 7 bases. CDR3 size: 13 residues. The trim removed 4 bases at V and 11 bases at J, leaving 10 bases unmatched. Germline CDR1 is SNHLY and CDR2 is FYNNEI. CDR3 coding DNA: TGTGCCAGCAGTGTGGAGTATAGACAGGGCGCTTTCTTT. It is translated as CASSVEYRQGAFF.

The chain is built from TRBV9 and TRBJ2-1, with unresolved D. Trimming removed 3 bases at V and 5 bases at J, with 9 bases between. The CDR3 spans 13 residues. The germline gives CDR1 SGDLS, CDR2 YYNGEE. CDR3 residues: CASSAAMDNEQFF. The CDR3 region has the DNA TGTGCCAGCAGCGCAGCTATGGACAATGAGCAGTTCTTC.

The CDR3: CSVEASGSGYNEQFF. CDR3 nucleotides: TGCAGCGTTGAAGCGAGCGGGAGTGGCTACAATGAGCAGTTCTTC. The V gene is TRBV29-1, the J gene TRBJ2-1; TRBD2 agrees at 8 bases. The CDR3 is 15 residues long. After removal of 1 base from V and 3 bases from J, the junction contained 5 bases not matched to a gene. Germline V gives CDR1 SQVTM, CDR2 ANQGSEA.

Regarding this clone: Other DNA sequences in this sample translate to the same CDR3. V is TRBV7-8 and J is TRBJ2-7; unclear D gene. The germline V gene has CDR1 SGHVS and CDR2 FQNEAQ. This CDR3 has 12 residues. V lost 0 bases to trimming and J lost 6 bases, with 6 bases between them. The CDR3 loop reads CASSLAGREQYF. The CDR3 DNA sequence: TGTGCCAGCAGCTTAGCAGGGCGCGAGCAGTACTTC.

The chain carries TRBV5-1 and TRBJ1-1; D gene unclear. Trimming stripped 3 bases from V and 3 bases from J, with 15 bases between. The CDR3 runs 15 residues. Germline V CDR1 and CDR2: SGHRS, YFSETQ. Here the CDR3 reads CASSSWGIAHTEAFF. CDR3 sequence (DNA): TGCGCCAGCAGCTCATGGGGTATAGCCCACACTGAAGCTTTCTTT.

The DNA of the CDR3 is TGTGCCAGTAGTATTGCGGCTGAGCAGTTCTTC. Translating it yields CASSIAAEQFF. This chain uses TRBV19 with TRBJ2-1; D not resolved. The CDR3 spans 11 residues. The germline CDR1 and CDR2 sequences are LNHDA and SQIVND (reference sequence). The V end was cut by 3 bases, the J end by 9 bases, with 6 bases between.

The chain has TRBV13 and TRBJ2-4; TRBD2 might be the D (6 bases). V was cut by 6 bases and J by 6 bases, with 9 bases left in between. The CDR3 spans 12 residues. The V gene's germline CDR1 is PRHDT and CDR2 FYEKMQ (reference sequence). CDR3 sequence (DNA): TGTGCCAGCAGTGCGGGATCAAACATTCAGTACTTC. It specifies CASSAGSNIQYF.

This clone was recorded only once. The chain uses TRBV6-6 and TRBJ1-5; D gene ambiguous. The CDR3 sequence is 14 residues long. Germline assignment: CDR1 MNHNY and CDR2 SVGAGI (reference sequence). The germline V and J ends were trimmed by 6 bases and 7 bases, with 16 bases remaining between them. The chain's CDR3 is CASSPAIGDQPQHF. The CDR3 DNA reads as TGTGCCAGCAGCCCCGCCATTGGAGACCAGCCCCAGCATTTT.

This clone was counted between two and nine times. V usage is TRBV6-1 and J usage is TRBJ1-2; no clear D. The CDR3 loop spans 13 amino acids. Germline V lookup: CDR1 MNHNS, CDR2 SASEGT. Trimming took 2 bases from V and 5 from J, leaving 9 bases between them. This chain's CDR3 is CASSERRQYGYTF. CDR3 nucleotides: TGTGCCAGCAGTGAACGTCGGCAGTATGGCTACACCTTC.

The chain joins TRBV4-3 to TRBJ2-2, with 9 bases that match TRBD2. CDR1 and CDR2 (germline): LGHNA, YSLEER. The J segment lost 4 bases and the V segment lost 2 bases, leaving 14 bases of the junction unmatched. The CDR3 length is 19 residues. CDR3 DNA: TGCGCCAGCAGCCAACCCCCAAAAGTTAGCGGGGGCCGCACCGGGGAGCTGTTTTTT. Residues: CASSQPPKVSGGRTGELFF.

This clone has just one count. The chain employs TRBV7-6 and TRBJ2-5, with D tentatively TRBD1 (5 bases). The CDR3 is 14 amino acids. In germline, CDR1 is SGHVS, CDR2 FNYEAQ. V lost 1 base and J lost 2, with 8 bases in between. CDR3 in DNA: TGTGCCAGCAGCTTAGAAGGGGTACAAGAGACCCAGTACTTC. This sequence encodes CASSLEGVQETQYF.

On this clone itself: At one end, the junction sequence differs from germline, possibly due to a read error. J is TRBJ2-5 and V is TRBV7-7, with D tentatively TRBD2 (5 bases). The germline V gene encodes CDR1 SSHAT and CDR2 FNYEAQ (reference sequence). The CDR3 contains 14 residues. The CDR3 DNA reads TGTGCTAGCAGCTTAGGGTCAGGAGGAGAGACCCAGTACTTC. This codes for CASSLGSGGETQYF.

This clone was seen just once. The V and J genes are TRBV18 and TRBJ2-2; possible D gene TRBD2, 6 bases. Per germline, CDR1 KGHSH and CDR2 LQKENI. The CDR3 is 16 amino acids. Deletions cut 2 bases from V and 7 bases from J, with 17 bases between. The DNA of the CDR3 is TGTGCCAGCTCACCAAGGAGGGAGTGGAATGGCGGGGAGCTGTTTTTT. This translates into CASSPRREWNGGELFF.

The V gene is TRBV7-3, the J gene TRBJ1-2; a possible D gene is TRBD1 (6 bases). There are 13 residues in the CDR3. Germline V gene lookup returns CDR1 SGHTA and CDR2 FQGTGA. V lost 3 bases and J lost 4, with 9 bases in between. CDR3 nucleotides: TGTGCCAGCAGCTTGGACAGCTCCTATGGCTACACCTTC. Protein: CASSLDSSYGYTF.

This clone came up once. V usage is TRBV5-1 and J usage is TRBJ2-5, with a weak D call TRBD1 (7 bases). Trimming shortened V by 4 bases and J by 4 bases, and 14 bases separated the two germline ends. This CDR3 comprises 14 residues. Germline CDR1 reads SGHRS; CDR2 reads YFSETQ. The CDR3: CASSPSGGGETQYF. CDR3 sequence (DNA): TGCGCCAGCAGCCCGTCAGGGGGAGGAGAGACCCAGTACTTC.

Worth noting for this clone: The junction departs from germline at one end; a sequencing error may be responsible. The chain employs TRBV19 and TRBJ2-1; D ambiguous. CDR1 and CDR2 from the germline V gene are LNHDA and SQIVND (reference sequence). CDR3 length: 12 amino acids. CDR3 coding DNA: TGTGCCAGCAGTATGAATGTTAATGAGCAGTTCTTC. Translated, it gives CASSMNVNEQFF.